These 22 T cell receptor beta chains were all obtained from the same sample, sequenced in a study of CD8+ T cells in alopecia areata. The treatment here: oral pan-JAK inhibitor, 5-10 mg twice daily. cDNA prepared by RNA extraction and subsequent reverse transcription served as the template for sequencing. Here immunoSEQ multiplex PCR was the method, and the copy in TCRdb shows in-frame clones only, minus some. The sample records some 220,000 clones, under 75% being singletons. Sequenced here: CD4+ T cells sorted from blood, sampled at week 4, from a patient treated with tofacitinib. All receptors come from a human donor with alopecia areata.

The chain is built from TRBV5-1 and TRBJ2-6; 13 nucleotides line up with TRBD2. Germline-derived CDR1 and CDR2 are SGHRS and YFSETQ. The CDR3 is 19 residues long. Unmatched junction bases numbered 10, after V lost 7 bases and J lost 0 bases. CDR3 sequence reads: CASGRTSGGGDSGANVLTF. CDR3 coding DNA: TGCGCCAGCGGAAGGACTAGCGGGGGCGGAGACTCTGGGGCCAACGTCCTGACTTTC.

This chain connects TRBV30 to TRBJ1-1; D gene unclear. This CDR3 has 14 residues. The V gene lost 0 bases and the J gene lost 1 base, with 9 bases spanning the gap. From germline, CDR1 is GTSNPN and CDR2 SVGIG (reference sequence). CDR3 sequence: CAWSVRVENTEAFF. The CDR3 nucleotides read TGTGCCTGGAGTGTAAGGGTGGAGAACACTGAAGCTTTCTTT.

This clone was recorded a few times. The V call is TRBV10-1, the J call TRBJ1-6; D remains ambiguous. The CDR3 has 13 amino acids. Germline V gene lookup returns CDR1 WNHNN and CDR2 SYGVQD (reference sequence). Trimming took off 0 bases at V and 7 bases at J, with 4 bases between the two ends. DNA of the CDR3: TGCGCCAGCAGTGAGTCGCCGAATTCACCCCTCCACTTT. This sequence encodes CASSESPNSPLHF.

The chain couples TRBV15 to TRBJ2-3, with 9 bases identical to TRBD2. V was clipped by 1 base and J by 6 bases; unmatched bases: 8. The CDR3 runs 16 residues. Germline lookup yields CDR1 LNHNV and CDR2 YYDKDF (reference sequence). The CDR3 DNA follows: TGTGCCACCAGCAGAGCCTCGGGACTAGCTTCGGATACGCAGTATTTT. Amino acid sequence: CATSRASGLASDTQYF.

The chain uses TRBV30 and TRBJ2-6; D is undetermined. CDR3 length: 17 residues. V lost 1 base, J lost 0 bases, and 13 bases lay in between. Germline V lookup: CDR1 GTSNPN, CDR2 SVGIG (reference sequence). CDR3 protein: CAWSATHQSSGANVLTF. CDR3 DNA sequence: TGTGCCTGGAGTGCCACCCACCAAAGCTCTGGGGCCAACGTCCTGACTTTC.

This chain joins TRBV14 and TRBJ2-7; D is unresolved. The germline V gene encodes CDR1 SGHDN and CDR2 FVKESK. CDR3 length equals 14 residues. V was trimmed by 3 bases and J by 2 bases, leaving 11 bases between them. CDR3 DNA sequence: TGTGCCAGCAGCCACTATTCGGTTCCCTACGAGCAGTACTTC. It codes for CASSHYSVPYEQYF.

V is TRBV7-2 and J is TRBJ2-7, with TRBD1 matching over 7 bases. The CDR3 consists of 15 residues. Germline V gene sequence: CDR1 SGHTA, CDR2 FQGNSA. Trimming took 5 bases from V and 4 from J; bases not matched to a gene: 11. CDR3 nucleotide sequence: TGTGCCAGCAGCGCAGCAGGGGGTGGTGCGTACGAGCAGTACTTC. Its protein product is CASSAAGGGAYEQYF.

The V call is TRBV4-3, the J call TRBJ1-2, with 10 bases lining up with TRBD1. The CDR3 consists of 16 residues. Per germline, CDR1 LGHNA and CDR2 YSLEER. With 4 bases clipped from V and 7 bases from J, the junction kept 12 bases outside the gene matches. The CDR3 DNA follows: TGCGCCAGCAGCCCACGTCCCGGGACAGGGGACGGTGGCTACACCTTC. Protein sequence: CASSPRPGTGDGGYTF.

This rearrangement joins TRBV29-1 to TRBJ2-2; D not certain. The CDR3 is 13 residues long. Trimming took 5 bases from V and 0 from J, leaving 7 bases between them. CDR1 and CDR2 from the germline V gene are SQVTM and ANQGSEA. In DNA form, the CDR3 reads TGCAGCGTTCGGTTGTCGAACACCGGGGAGCTGTTTTTT. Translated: CSVRLSNTGELFF.

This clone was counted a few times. The CDR3 protein is CASRTGGASYEQYF. In DNA, the CDR3 is TGTGCCAGCAGGACAGGGGGCGCGTCCTACGAGCAGTACTTC. The V gene is TRBV28, the J gene TRBJ2-7, with 10 bases matching TRBD1. The ends lost 6 bases at V and 1 base at J; junction bases unmatched: 3. The CDR3 consists of 14 residues. Germline loops: CDR1 MDHEN, CDR2 SYDVKM.

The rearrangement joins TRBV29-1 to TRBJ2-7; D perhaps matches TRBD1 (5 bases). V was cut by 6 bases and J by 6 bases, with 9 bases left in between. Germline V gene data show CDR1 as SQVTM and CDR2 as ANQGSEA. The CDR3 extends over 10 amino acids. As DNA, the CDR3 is TGCAGCGTAGGACACGGCGAGCAGTACTTC. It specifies CSVGHGEQYF.

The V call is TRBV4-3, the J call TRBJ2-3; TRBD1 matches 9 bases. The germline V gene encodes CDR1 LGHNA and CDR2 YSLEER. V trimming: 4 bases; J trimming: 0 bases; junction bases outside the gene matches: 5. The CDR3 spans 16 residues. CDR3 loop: CASSLGTGISTDTQYF. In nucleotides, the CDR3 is TGCGCCAGCAGCCTTGGGACAGGGATTAGCACAGATACGCAGTATTTT.

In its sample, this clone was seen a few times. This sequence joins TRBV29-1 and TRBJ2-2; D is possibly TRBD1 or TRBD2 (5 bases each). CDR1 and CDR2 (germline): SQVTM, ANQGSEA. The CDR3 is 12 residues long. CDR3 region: CTSRGQHGELFF. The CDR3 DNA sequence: TGCACCTCGAGGGGTCAGCACGGGGAGCTGTTTTTT.

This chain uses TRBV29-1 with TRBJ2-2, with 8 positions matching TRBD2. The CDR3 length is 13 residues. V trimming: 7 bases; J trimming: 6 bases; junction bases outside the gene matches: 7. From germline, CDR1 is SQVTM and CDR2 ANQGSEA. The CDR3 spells CSAWGTRSGELFF. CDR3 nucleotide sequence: TGCAGCGCATGGGGGACTAGATCCGGGGAGCTGTTTTTT.

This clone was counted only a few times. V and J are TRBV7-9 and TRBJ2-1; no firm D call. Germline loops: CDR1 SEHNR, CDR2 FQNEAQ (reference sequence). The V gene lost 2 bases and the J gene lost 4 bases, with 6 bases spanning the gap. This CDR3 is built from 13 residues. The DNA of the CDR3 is TGTGCCAGCAGCTTAAACCAATACAATGAGCAGTTCTTC. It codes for CASSLNQYNEQFF.

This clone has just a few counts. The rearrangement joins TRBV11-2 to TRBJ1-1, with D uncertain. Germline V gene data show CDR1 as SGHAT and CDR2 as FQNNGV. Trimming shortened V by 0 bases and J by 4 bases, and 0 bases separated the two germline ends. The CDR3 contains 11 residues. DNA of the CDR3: TGTGCCAGCAGCTTAGACACTGAAGCTTTCTTT. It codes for CASSLDTEAFF.

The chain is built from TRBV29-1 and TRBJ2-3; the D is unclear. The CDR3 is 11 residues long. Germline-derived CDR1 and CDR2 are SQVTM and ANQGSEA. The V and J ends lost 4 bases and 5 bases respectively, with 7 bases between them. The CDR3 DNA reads TGCAGCGTTGGCGGACGAGATACGCAGTATTTT. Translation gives CSVGGRDTQYF.

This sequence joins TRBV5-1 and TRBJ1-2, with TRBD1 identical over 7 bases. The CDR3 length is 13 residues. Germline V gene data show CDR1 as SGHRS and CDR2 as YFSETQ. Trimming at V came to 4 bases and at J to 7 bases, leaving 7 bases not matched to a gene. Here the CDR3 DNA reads TGCGCCAGCAGCACCGACAGGGCGGGTGGCTACACCTTC. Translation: CASSTDRAGGYTF.

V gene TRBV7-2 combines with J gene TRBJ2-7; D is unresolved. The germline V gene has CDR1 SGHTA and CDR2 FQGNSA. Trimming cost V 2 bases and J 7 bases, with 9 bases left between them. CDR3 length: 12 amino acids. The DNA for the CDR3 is TGTGCCAGCAGCTTAACACCGGAGGAGCAGTACTTC. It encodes CASSLTPEEQYF.

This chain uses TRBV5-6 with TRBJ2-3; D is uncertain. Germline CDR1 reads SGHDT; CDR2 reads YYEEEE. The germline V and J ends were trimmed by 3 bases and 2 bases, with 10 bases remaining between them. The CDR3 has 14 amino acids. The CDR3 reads CASSSTTATDTQYF. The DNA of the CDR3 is TGTGCCAGCAGCTCAACTACAGCCACAGATACGCAGTATTTT. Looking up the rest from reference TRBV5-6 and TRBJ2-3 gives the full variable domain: DAGVTQSPTHLIKTRGQQVTLRCSPKSGHDTVSWYQQALGQGPQFIFQYYEEEERQRGNFPDRFSGHQFPNYSSELNVNALLLGDSALYLCASSSTTATDTQYFGPGTRLTVL.

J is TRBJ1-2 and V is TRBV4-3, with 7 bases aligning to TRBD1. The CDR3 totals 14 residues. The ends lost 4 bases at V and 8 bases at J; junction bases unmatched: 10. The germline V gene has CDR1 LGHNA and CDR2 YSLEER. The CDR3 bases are TGCGCCAGCAGCCCATCGGACAGGACCAGGGGCTACACCTTC. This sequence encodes CASSPSDRTRGYTF.

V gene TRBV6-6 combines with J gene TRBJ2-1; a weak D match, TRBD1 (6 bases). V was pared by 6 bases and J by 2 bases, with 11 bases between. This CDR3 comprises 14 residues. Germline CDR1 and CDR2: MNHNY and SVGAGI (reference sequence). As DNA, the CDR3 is TGTGCCAGCAGCCCCGGACAGACCTACAATGAGCAGTTCTTC. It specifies CASSPGQTYNEQFF.